The source of this T cell receptor beta chain is a study of immune cell composition in non-small cell lung cancer. Sequenced by immunoSEQ multiplex PCR; TCRdb stores in-frame clones only, minus some. The sample yields 13,000 or so clones, roughly 73% seen once. The CDR3 loop spans 13 amino acids. V was pared by 2 bases and J by 4 bases, with 6 bases between. In germline, CDR1 is MNHNS, CDR2 SASEGT. This clone appeared once. This chain joins TRBV6-1 and TRBJ2-1; the D is unclear. This TCR derives from a human donor with non-small cell lung cancer. Source material: lung tumor tissue. The CDR3 DNA is TGTGCCAGCAGTGAACAACTATACAATGAGCAGTTCTTC. It specifies CASSEQLYNEQFF.